The T cell receptor (beta chain) described here comes from a study of T-cell memory formation after mild COVID-19. For the study at large: Each donor largely had its own TCR clusters.

Concerning this clonotype itself: Antigen: not known.

V was pared by 0 bases and J by 0 bases, with 10 bases between. The CDR3 covers 16 residues. Germline loops: CDR1 SGHRS, CDR2 YFSETQ. The study's findings and limits: Contracting CD8+ clones were enriched in EMRA, CD4+ mainly in CM and EM. Clones that got smaller from day 15 to 85 had even CD4/CD8, while clones growing later tipped toward CD4+.

A 5'RACE reaction primed in the constant segment made cDNA libraries of TCR alpha and TCR beta, and these carried sample barcodes and UMIs. TCRdb re-derived calls from the 5' RACE reads in MiXCR, one entry per CDR3 protein. The repertoire has 200,000 to 250,000 distinct CDR3 sequences, around 9.5% of them found once; the top ten carry 3.5%. Specimen: PBMCs or a T cell subset sorted from them (not recorded which). The source of this sequence is a man between 18 and 35 years old who had mild COVID-19 (a few samples of this study predate the infection). Cell type and time point are not known. The chain recombines TRBV5-1 with TRBJ1-3; D uncertain. This CDR3 is CASSLGYRASGNTIYF. The CDR3 DNA reads TGCGCCAGCAGCTTGGGGTACAGAGCCTCTGGAAACACCATATATTTT.